Listed below are T cell receptor beta chains from one sample, sequenced in a study of T cell responses to AZD1222 COVID-19 vaccine. The assay was immunoSEQ multiplex PCR, and TCRdb's table has in-frame clones only and misses some. In the table there are about 61,000 clones, approximately 85% of which are singletons. The material was peripheral blood, obtained 28 days after the second AZD1222 dose. The source is an adult who received the AZD1222 COVID-19 vaccine. Both conserved end residues are part of each CDR3. Each record gives: CDR3 DNA, CDR3 protein, D gene, J gene, CDR3 length, V gene, clone size. A D gene is named only where the DNA matches it firmly. Expanded clones are given a class, and other clones once, few, many or no size at all.

CDR3nt: TGTGCCAGCTCGCTCGACAGGACCCGGGAGTTCTTC
CDR3aa: CASSLDRTREFF
d_gene: .
j_gene: TRBJ2-1
len: 12
v_gene: TRBV18
abundance: .

CDR3nt: TGTGCCAGCAGAGGGGGAGGGGAGGGAACTGAAGCTTTCTTT
CDR3aa: CASRGGGEGTEAFF
d_gene: .
j_gene: TRBJ1-1
len: 14
v_gene: TRBV28
abundance: .

CDR3nt: TGTGCCAGCAGCCAACAGGCGGAGACAAAAGCTTTCTTT
CDR3aa: CASSQQAETKAFF
d_gene: .
j_gene: TRBJ1-1
len: 13
v_gene: TRBV3-1/TRBV3-2
abundance: .

CDR3nt: TGTGCCAGCAGTTGGGACGACGCACAGGGGACAATTCTCTCCTACGAGCAGTACTTC
CDR3aa: CASSWDDAQGTILSYEQYF
d_gene: TRBD1
j_gene: TRBJ2-7
len: 19
v_gene: TRBV28
abundance: few

CDR3nt: TGTGCCAGCAGTTACTCGCCAGCCGAGCAGTACTTC
CDR3aa: CASSYSPAEQYF
d_gene: .
j_gene: TRBJ2-7
len: 12
v_gene: TRBV6-6
abundance: .

CDR3nt: TGTGCCAGCAGTTACTCGTCCGGGGGTTCCTACGAGCAGTACTTC
CDR3aa: CASSYSSGGSYEQYF
d_gene: .
j_gene: TRBJ2-7
len: 15
v_gene: TRBV6-5
abundance: once

CDR3nt: TGTGCCAGCATCTCAGGGGGGGCTGGGAACAATCAGCCCCAGCATTTT
CDR3aa: CASISGGAGNNQPQHF
d_gene: TRBD1
j_gene: TRBJ1-5
len: 16
v_gene: TRBV28
abundance: .

CDR3nt: TGCGCCAGCAGCCAAGAGTGGGGAGGGTCTGGGGCCAACGTCCTGACTTTC
CDR3aa: CASSQEWGGSGANVLTF
d_gene: TRBD2
j_gene: TRBJ2-6
len: 17
v_gene: TRBV4-1
abundance: .

CDR3nt: TGTGCCACCAGTCCAGAAGGGACGGCGAACACCGGGGAGCTGTTTTTT
CDR3aa: CATSPEGTANTGELFF
d_gene: .
j_gene: TRBJ2-2
len: 16
v_gene: TRBV24-1
abundance: .

CDR3nt: TGTGCCAGCAGTGAAGCGACAGGGGGGCACCAGCATTTT
CDR3aa: CASSEATGGHQHF
d_gene: TRBD1
j_gene: TRBJ1-5
len: 13
v_gene: TRBV6-1
abundance: .

CDR3nt: TGTGCCAGCAGCTCCCGGGACTCCTACGAGCAGTACTTC
CDR3aa: CASSSRDSYEQYF
d_gene: .
j_gene: TRBJ2-7
len: 13
v_gene: TRBV13
abundance: once

CDR3nt: TGTGCCAGCAGCGTTGGACAGGGATCGCAAGGCGAGCAGTACTTC
CDR3aa: CASSVGQGSQGEQYF
d_gene: TRBD1
j_gene: TRBJ2-7
len: 15
v_gene: TRBV9
abundance: .

CDR3nt: TGTGCCAGCAGCGGTGAACTAGCGGCCTTCTACGAGCAGTACTTC
CDR3aa: CASSGELAAFYEQYF
d_gene: TRBD2
j_gene: TRBJ2-7
len: 15
v_gene: TRBV11-2
abundance: once

CDR3nt: TGCGCCAGCAGCTTGGCCCGCCTAGCGGGAAGTGAGCAGTTCTTC
CDR3aa: CASSLARLAGSEQFF
d_gene: TRBD2
j_gene: TRBJ2-1
len: 15
v_gene: TRBV5-1
abundance: .

CDR3nt: TGTGCCAGCAGCCCCAACTCCTACGAGCAGTACTTC
CDR3aa: CASSPNSYEQYF
d_gene: .
j_gene: TRBJ2-7
len: 12
v_gene: TRBV7-9
abundance: few

CDR3nt: TGTGCCAGCAGCTTGGGTCGGGGGAACAATGAGCAGTTCTTC
CDR3aa: CASSLGRGNNEQFF
d_gene: .
j_gene: TRBJ2-1
len: 14
v_gene: TRBV5-8
abundance: few

CDR3nt: TGTGCCAGCAGCTCGGGCCAGTTCGGCACCGGGGAGCTGTTTTTT
CDR3aa: CASSSGQFGTGELFF
d_gene: .
j_gene: TRBJ2-2
len: 15
v_gene: TRBV7-2
abundance: .